This TCR beta chain was profiled in a study of T-cell reconstitution after alpha-beta-depleted transplantation in children. Study-wide findings and caveats: It was newly produced T cells that mostly accounted for T-cell counts and diversity one year after transplant. Certain patients had high TCRbeta diversity at day 60, and it came from recipient T cells and thymic progenitors that survived. The study reportedly traced alpha-beta T cells about two months after transplant to several hundred expanded graft clones.

TCRbeta library construction was performed incorporating unique molecular identifiers. A single record per CDR3 protein comes from TCRdb applying MiXCR to the PCR reads. The sample yields about 220,000 distinct CDR3 sequences, roughly a sixth seen once. V was pared by 2 bases and J by 1 base, with 5 bases of the junction left unmatched. Germline V gene data show CDR1 as LNHDA and CDR2 as SQIVND (reference sequence). This CDR3 contains 16 residues. Remarks on this clonotype: Its target is not known.

V and J are TRBV19 and TRBJ2-7; 10 nucleotides align to TRBD1. The sequence was obtained from a male patient aged 2 to 10 who had a stem cell transplant for acute lymphoblastic leukemia, so the T cells may come from the graft donor. The material sequenced was PBMCs, mostly from graft donor cells, taken 360 days after TCRalphabeta/CD19-depleted stem cell transplant. As DNA, the CDR3 is TGTGCCAGTAGTATAAAGGGGGACAGGGGATCCTACGAGCAGTACTTC. It encodes CASSIKGDRGSYEQYF. Supplemented by reference TRBV19 and TRBJ2-7, the full variable domain reads DGGITQSPKYLFRKEGQNVTLSCEQNLNHDAMYWYRQDPGQGLRLIYYSQIVNDFQKGDIAEGYSVSREKKESFPLTVTSAQKNPTAFYLCASSIKGDRGSYEQYFGPGTRLTVT.